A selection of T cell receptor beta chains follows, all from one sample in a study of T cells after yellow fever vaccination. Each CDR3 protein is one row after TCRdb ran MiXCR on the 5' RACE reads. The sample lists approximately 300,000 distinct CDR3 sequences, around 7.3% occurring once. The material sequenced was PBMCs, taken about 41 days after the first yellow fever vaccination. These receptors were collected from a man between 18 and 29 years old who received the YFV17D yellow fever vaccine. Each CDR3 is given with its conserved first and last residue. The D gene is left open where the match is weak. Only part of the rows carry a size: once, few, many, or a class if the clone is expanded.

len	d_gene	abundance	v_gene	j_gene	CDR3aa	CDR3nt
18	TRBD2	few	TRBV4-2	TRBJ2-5	CASSQDRLAGGRAETQYF	TGTGCCAGCAGCCAAGATCGGCTAGCGGGGGGTCGGGCAGAGACCCAGTACTTC
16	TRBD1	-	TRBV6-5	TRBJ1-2	CASSYSTGGTNYGYTF	TGTGCCAGCAGTTACTCGACAGGGGGTACTAACTATGGCTACACCTTC
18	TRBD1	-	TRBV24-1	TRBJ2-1	CATSPRGSGTGPHGEQFF	TGTGCCACCAGTCCCAGAGGATCCGGGACAGGGCCCCATGGGGAGCAGTTCTTC
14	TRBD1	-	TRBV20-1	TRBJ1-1	CSVRSGTVNTEAFF	TGCAGTGTTCGGTCCGGGACAGTGAACACTGAAGCTTTCTTT
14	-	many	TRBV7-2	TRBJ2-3	CASTPVAGMNTQYF	TGTGCCAGCACGCCGGTGGCGGGAATGAATACGCAGTATTTT
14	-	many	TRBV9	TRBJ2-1	CASSVGPGYNEQFF	TGTGCCAGCAGCGTAGGCCCGGGGTACAATGAGCAGTTCTTC
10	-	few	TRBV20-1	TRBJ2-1	CSANNVEQFF	TGCAGTGCTAACAACGTTGAGCAGTTCTTC
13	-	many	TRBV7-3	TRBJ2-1	CASSFGQGNEQFF	TGTGCCAGCAGCTTTGGGCAGGGCAATGAGCAGTTCTTC
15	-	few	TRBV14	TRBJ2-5	CASSQDHSTGETQYF	TGTGCCAGCAGCCAAGATCACAGCACCGGGGAGACCCAGTACTTC
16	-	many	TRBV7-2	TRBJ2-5	CASSFPRGSYQETQYF	TGTGCCAGCAGCTTCCCACGGGGGTCGTACCAAGAGACCCAGTACTTC
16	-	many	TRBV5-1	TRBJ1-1	CASSIGTDSYNTEAFF	TGCGCCAGCAGCATAGGGACGGACTCCTATAACACTGAAGCTTTCTTT
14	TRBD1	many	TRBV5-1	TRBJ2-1	CASSRDRALNEQFF	TGCGCCAGCAGCCGGGACAGGGCCCTCAATGAGCAGTTCTTC
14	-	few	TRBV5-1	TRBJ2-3	CASSRRVPPDTQYF	TGCGCCAGCAGCCGCCGGGTGCCCCCAGATACGCAGTATTTT
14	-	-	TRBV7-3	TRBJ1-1	CASSTAGTPTWAFF	TGTGCCAGCAGCACCGCCGGGACACCGACTTGGGCTTTCTTT
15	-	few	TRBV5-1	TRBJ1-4	CASSSGESTNEKLFF	TGCGCCAGCAGCTCGGGGGAATCCACTAATGAAAAACTGTTTTTT
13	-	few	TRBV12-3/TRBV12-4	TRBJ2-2	CASTRGPLGELFF	TGTGCCAGCACCCGAGGGCCTTTAGGGGAGCTGTTTTTT
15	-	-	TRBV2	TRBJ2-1	CASSETFPRYNEQFF	TGTGCCAGCAGCGAGACATTCCCCCGGTACAATGAGCAGTTCTTC